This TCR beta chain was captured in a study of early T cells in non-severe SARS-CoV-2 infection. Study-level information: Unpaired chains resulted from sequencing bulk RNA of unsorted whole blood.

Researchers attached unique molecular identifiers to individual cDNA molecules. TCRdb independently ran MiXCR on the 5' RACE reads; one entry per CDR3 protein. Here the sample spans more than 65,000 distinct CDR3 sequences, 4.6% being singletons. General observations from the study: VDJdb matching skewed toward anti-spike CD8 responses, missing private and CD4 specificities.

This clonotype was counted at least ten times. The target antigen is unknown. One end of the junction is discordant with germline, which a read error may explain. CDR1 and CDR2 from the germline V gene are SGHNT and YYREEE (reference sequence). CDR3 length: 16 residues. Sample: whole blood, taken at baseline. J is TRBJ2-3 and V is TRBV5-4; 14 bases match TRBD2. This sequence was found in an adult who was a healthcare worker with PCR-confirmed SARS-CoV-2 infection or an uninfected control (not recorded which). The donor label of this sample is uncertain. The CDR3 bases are TGCGCCAGCAGCTCAGGACTAGCGGGGGGTACAGATACGCAGTATTTT. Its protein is CASSSGLAGGTDTQYF.